This TCR beta chain is drawn from a study of blood T cells in healthy people across ages. This clonotype was observed a few times. Its antigen is unidentified. The CDR3 contains 14 residues. Trimming stripped 3 bases from V and 7 bases from J, with 13 bases between. CDR1 MDHEN and CDR2 SYDVKM come from the germline V gene. With a J-beta primer mix and a sample-barcoded 5' primer, a second PCR ran roughly 6 to 12 cycles. MiXCR was run by TCRdb on the 5' RACE reads, yielding one entry per CDR3 protein. The profile shows approximately 1.5 million distinct CDR3 sequences, roughly 32% of them singletons. Whole-study results and caveats: Roughly linear age-related decline in beta diversity appeared, significant by age around 36. Both naive CD4+ cell counts and diversity were greater in long-lived donors than in aged donors.

The TCR originated in a woman aged 25 to 39 in good health. V and J are TRBV28 and TRBJ1-5; D gene uncertain. Sequencing was done on a sample of blood. CDR3 nucleotides: TGTGCCAGCAGTTTTCCCATCGGGTCCCAGCCCCAGCATTTT. Encoded protein: CASSFPIGSQPQHF.